This T cell receptor (beta chain) is drawn from a study of blood T cells in healthy people across ages (dated by TCRdb to the mid-2010s). About the investigation overall: In model experiments, roughly one uniquely barcoded TCR beta cDNA molecule per two T cells was captured by template switching. Using the same blood draw, the study looked at two additional independent replicas of 1 million unique cDNA reads for two donors, one aged 18 to 29 and the other aged 80 or older. Using deep sequencing normalized with unique cDNA molecular identifiers, the study measured how TCR beta repertoire diversity changes with age. Donors of different ages were randomly distributed across sequencing lanes to avoid experimental bias. Donors were grouped into four age groups: young (average 16 years), middle-aged (about 38), aged (about 60) and long-lived (approximately 78). Beyond this particular receptor, the publication reports: A strong correlation was found between observed TCR beta diversity and the percentage of naive T cells measured by flow cytometry. Compared with the aged group, the long-lived group had more naive CD4+ T cells, fewer expanded clones and increased TCR diversity, a pattern suggesting age selection. Because donor CMV infection status was unknown, age-related changes in expanded clonotypes were potentially confounded. As age increased, observed TCR beta diversity per million T cells dropped in a roughly linear way, and a significant reduction was already evident by age around 41. Estimates of total diversity based on one million sequenced T cells were considered lower bounds and underestimates. Since profiling was done on bulk unsorted PBMCs, naive and antigen-experienced compartments could not be conclusively compared.

The CDR3 measures 13 amino acids from cysteine to phenylalanine. Only CDR3 DNA is held: 39 bases, read in frame from base 1. CDR1 LGHDT and CDR2 YNNKEL were looked up in the germline V gene (reference sequence). Trimming at the junction amounts to 3 bases on V and 3 bases on J, and the germline ends lie 6 bases apart. Donors were around 37 systemically healthy Caucasian individuals from Russia aged roughly 6 to 100 years. Roughly 9 milliliters of peripheral blood were drawn from each donor into EDTA-treated Vacutainer tubes. Ficoll-Paque density-gradient centrifugation was used to isolate PBMCs, with at least 6.5 million per sample. Trizol reagent was used to extract total RNA from the PBMCs, yielding at least 5.5 micrograms per sample. For every donor, an aliquot of PBMCs went through flow cytometry to measure the percentages of naive CD45RAhigh/CD27high T cells. The library came from 5' RACE. Sequencer: Illumina HiSeq 2500. The second PCR ran for roughly 7 to 12 cycles and used a J-beta primer mix along with a sample-barcoded 5' primer. A unique molecular identifier was introduced onto each TCR beta cDNA molecule by a template-switch 5' adaptor carrying 12 random nucleotides. At least 3 million CDR3-containing paired-end reads were obtained from each sample. First-strand cDNA synthesis was performed from all RNA using the Mint cDNA synthesis kit, with priming by a TRBC-specific oligonucleotide. Following uracil-DNA glycosylase treatment, all cDNA underwent a first 18-cycle PCR with the universal primers M1SS and BC2_uni_R. The original pipeline was this. For normalization, 1 million high-quality reads, each with a distinct molecular identifier, were randomly selected from each sample. Instead of being binned into consensus sequences, reads that shared molecular identifiers were thrown out. MiTCR, run with a Q25 quality threshold and the strictest error-elimination algorithm, handled CDR3 identification, clonotype clustering and error correction. A nonparametric unseen species model with Euler transformation was used to estimate lower-bound total TCR beta diversity. TCRdb trimmed public reads at Q25 via fastp, called clones via MiXCR and kept in-frame beta chains. Each entry merges the rows of one CDR3 protein and shows their most common DNA and genes. In this record, the V and J calls reflect TCRdb's handling and not the investigators' own analysis. Here the sample has approximately 800,000 distinct CDR3 sequences; approximately 59% occur a single time. About a quarter of the sample rests with the top ten.

To note about this clonotype: What this receptor recognizes is not known. Per-base qualities were not stored, and no clone one base away is much larger.

This sequence was found in a man younger than 40 in good health. The V gene is TRBV3-1 and the J gene is TRBJ1-5, with no confident D gene call. Sequences were obtained from blood. In nucleotide form, the sequence is TGTGCCAGCAGCCAGTCATTCAATCAGCCCCAGCATTTT. This sequence encodes CASSQSFNQPQHF.